What follows are 27 T cell receptor beta chains derived from one specimen sequenced in a study of control samples from healthy donors and cancer patients. Only in-frame clones appear in the TCRdb table, and some are missing; sequencing was by immunoSEQ multiplex PCR. The data show some 100,000 clones, with more than 85% seen just once and 18% held by the top ten. Material for sequencing was blood. These TCRs come from a woman between 45 and 60 years old in good health.

The V call is TRBV7-2, the J call TRBJ1-3, with TRBD1 matching over 7 bases. Germline assignment: CDR1 SGHTA and CDR2 FQGNSA. V lost 5 bases and J lost 0; bases outside the gene matches: 13. The CDR3 consists of 18 residues. CDR3 in amino acids: CASSLNRGSLHSGNTIYF. DNA of the CDR3: TGTGCCAGCAGCCTGAACAGGGGTTCCCTTCACTCTGGAAACACCATATATTTT.

This chain links TRBV20-1 with TRBJ2-1, with 8 bases lining up with TRBD2. The CDR3 has 10 residues. With 5 bases clipped from V and 12 bases from J, the junction kept 3 bases outside the gene matches. Germline V gene sequence: CDR1 DFQATT, CDR2 SNEGSKA (reference sequence). The CDR3 loop reads CSAARGGQFF. The CDR3 nucleotides read TGCAGTGCTGCCCGGGGGGGGCAGTTCTTC.

This chain uses TRBV6-2 or TRBV6-3 with TRBJ2-7; possible D gene TRBD2, 5 bases. The germline V and J ends were trimmed by 4 bases and 2 bases, with 9 bases remaining between them. CDR1 and CDR2 (germline): MNHEY, SVGEGT. The CDR3 is made up of 13 amino acids. The DNA for the CDR3 is TGTGCCAGCAGTTGGACCGGGACCTACGAGCAGTACGTC. Residues: CASSWTGTYEQYV.

This clone was detected many times. CDR3 nucleotides: TGTGCCAGCAGCTCCCCTTTGCGGGGCTTCTACGAGCAGTACGTC. Translation gives CASSSPLRGFYEQYV. The chain links TRBV11-3 to TRBJ2-7; D might be TRBD2 (6 bases). This CDR3 has 15 residues. The V and J ends lost 4 bases and 3 bases respectively, with 16 bases between them. In germline, CDR1 is SGHNT, CDR2 YENEEA.

The V gene is TRBV5-1, the J gene TRBJ2-5; D ambiguous. Trimming cost V 0 bases and J 1 base, with 7 bases left between them. Per the germline V gene, CDR1 is SGHRS and CDR2 is YFSETQ. The CDR3 spans 14 residues. CDR3 sequence: CASSLVPSQETQYF. In DNA form, the CDR3 reads TGCGCCAGCAGCTTGGTGCCGAGCCAAGAGACCCAGTACTTC.

V and J are TRBV7-8 and TRBJ2-7; TRBD2 aligns across 11 bases. V lost 1 base, J lost 6 bases, and 8 bases stayed unmatched. The CDR3 has 16 residues. CDR1 is SGHVS and CDR2 is FQNEAQ in the germline V gene. CDR3 region: CASSLETGLAVLEQYF. In nucleotides, the CDR3 is TGTGCCAGCAGCTTAGAGACGGGACTAGCGGTCCTCGAGCAGTACTTC.

The chain recombines TRBV3-1 (or the pseudogene TRBV3-2) with TRBJ2-7; D call uncertain. The V end lost 4 bases, the J end lost 3 bases, and 7 bases lay between the germline ends. The germline CDR1 and CDR2 sequences are LGHDT and YNNKEL (reference sequence). This CDR3 is 12 amino acids long. The DNA of the CDR3 is TGTGCCAGCAGCCGGATTGTCTACGAGCAGTACTTC. Translation gives CASSRIVYEQYF.

This clone was counted only a few times. The genes are TRBV5-1 and TRBJ2-3; tentatively, D is TRBD2 (5 bases). The CDR3 runs 17 residues. Germline CDR1 SGHRS, CDR2 YFSETQ. V was clipped by 4 bases and J by 0 bases, with 18 bases between them. The CDR3 nucleotides read TGCGCCAGCAGCAGGGCGGACGGGATCGTTAGCACAGATACGCAGTATTTT. It specifies CASSRADGIVSTDTQYF.

The chain carries TRBV20-1 and TRBJ2-3; D is unresolved. The CDR3 spans 11 residues. CDR1 DFQATT and CDR2 SNEGSKA come from the germline V gene (reference sequence). V was shortened by 3 bases and J by 1 base, with 2 bases between the two germline ends. The CDR3 here is CSARGTDTQYF. The DNA for the CDR3 is TGCAGTGCTAGGGGCACAGATACGCAGTATTTT.

This chain connects TRBV30 to TRBJ1-2, with a tentative D call TRBD1 (6 bases). From germline, CDR1 is GTSNPN and CDR2 SVGIG (reference sequence). The CDR3 is 13 residues long. Deletions cut 4 bases from V and 8 bases from J, with 17 bases between. The CDR3 DNA is TGTGCCTGGACTTCCCAGGGGTTGCGGGGCTACACCTTC. Its translation is CAWTSQGLRGYTF.

The CDR3 sequence is CAISDWGGVTDTQYF. The CDR3 DNA reads as TGTGCCATCAGTGATTGGGGAGGGGTCACAGATACGCAGTATTTT. V is TRBV10-3 and J is TRBJ2-3; TRBD2 matches 7 bases. V lost 3 bases, J lost 2 bases, and 5 bases stayed unmatched. Germline-derived CDR1 and CDR2 are ENHRY and SYGVKD. CDR3 length equals 15 residues.

V and J are TRBV5-4 and TRBJ2-2, with D uncertain. Trimming shortened V by 2 bases and J by 4 bases, and 9 bases separated the two germline ends. The CDR3 covers 14 residues. Per germline, CDR1 SGHNT and CDR2 YYREEE (reference sequence). Here the CDR3 DNA reads TGTGCCAGCAGCTTTAGCCAGACCACCGGGGAGCTGTTTTTT. Its protein is CASSFSQTTGELFF.

The CDR3 region has the DNA TGTGCCAGCAGTCGGCCCGGGAGCAATGAGCAGTTCTTC. Translation gives CASSRPGSNEQFF. The rearrangement joins TRBV12-3 or TRBV12-4 to TRBJ2-1, with D possibly matching TRBD2 (6 bases). Between the trimmed V and J ends, which lost 5 bases and 6 bases, there was a span of 11 bases. The CDR3 covers 13 residues.

This chain joins TRBV27 and TRBJ1-4; D ambiguous. Trimming cost V 3 bases and J 8 bases, with 10 bases left between them. This CDR3 comprises 13 residues. Germline CDR1 MNHEY, CDR2 SMNVEV (reference sequence). The CDR3 DNA follows: TGTGCCAGCAGTTTCGGGTATTCAGAAAAACTGTTTTTT. Translation gives CASSFGYSEKLFF.

The CDR3 sequence: CASSLARGGWVEQYF. For the CDR3, the DNA is TGTGCCAGCAGCTTAGCTCGGGGCGGTTGGGTCGAGCAGTACTTC. The chain recombines TRBV13 with TRBJ2-7; the D call may be TRBD1 or TRBD2 (5 bases each). The length of the CDR3 is 15 residues. From germline, CDR1 is PRHDT and CDR2 FYEKMQ (reference sequence). V dropped 1 base and J dropped 6 bases, with 16 bases sitting between them.

The rearrangement joins TRBV11-2 to TRBJ2-2; D uncertain. Per germline, CDR1 SGHAT and CDR2 FQNNGV. V was pared by 1 base and J by 5 bases, with 5 bases between. This CDR3 contains 13 residues. The CDR3 loop is CASSLGLTGELFF. In DNA form, the CDR3 reads TGTGCCAGCAGCTTAGGTTTGACCGGGGAGCTGTTTTTT.

This clone was detected only a few times. The genes are TRBV3-1 (or the pseudogene TRBV3-2) and TRBJ1-6; a possible D gene is TRBD1 (5 bases). Germline V gene sequence: CDR1 LGHDT, CDR2 YNNKEL (reference sequence). Trimming left V 3 bases short and J 8 bases short, with 11 bases between. The CDR3 loop spans 14 amino acids. The CDR3 here is CASSHWTNDSPLHF. CDR3 DNA sequence: TGTGCCAGCAGCCATTGGACAAATGATTCACCCCTCCACTTT.

The chain joins TRBV19 to TRBJ2-7; D is uncertain. V was cut by 4 bases and J by 6 bases, with 10 bases left in between. The CDR3 runs to 12 residues. The germline CDR1 and CDR2 sequences are LNHDA and SQIVND (reference sequence). As DNA, the CDR3 is TGTGCCAGTAGTAATTCCATCTCCGAGCAGTACTTC. Residues: CASSNSISEQYF.

This clone occurred a few times. This chain links TRBV6-2 or TRBV6-3 with TRBJ1-6; D is possibly TRBD1 (6 bases). V gave up 6 bases and J gave up 0 bases, with 30 bases separating them. This CDR3 is 22 amino acids long. CDR1 and CDR2 from the germline V gene are MNHEY and SVGEGT. The CDR3: CASSQPPYSDSLTSSYNSPLHF. The CDR3 coding sequence is TGTGCCAGCAGCCAACCGCCCTATTCGGACAGCCTTACGAGCTCCTATAATTCACCCCTCCACTTT.

This sequence joins TRBV5-1 and TRBJ1-1; D is perhaps TRBD1 (6 bases). V lost 2 bases to trimming and J lost 7 bases, with 18 bases between them. This CDR3 spans 15 amino acids. Germline V gene lookup returns CDR1 SGHRS and CDR2 YFSETQ. Written as DNA, the CDR3 is TGCGCCAGCAGCTTACGCCTCGGGGGGCTCGGTGAAGCTTTCTTT. It encodes CASSLRLGGLGEAFF.

DNA for the CDR3: TGTGCCAGCAGACATGGACAGTTAGCCAAAAACATTCAGTACTTC. Translated: CASRHGQLAKNIQYF. This rearrangement joins TRBV6-5 to TRBJ2-4, with D perhaps matching TRBD1 (6 bases). Germline CDR1 and CDR2: MNHEY and SVGAGI. With 6 bases removed from V and 0 bases from J, the gap between germline ends came to 12 bases. The CDR3 consists of 15 residues.

The chain is built from TRBV5-5 and TRBJ1-1; D not certain. The CDR3 contains 11 residues. Germline-derived CDR1 and CDR2 are SGHKS and YYEKEE (reference sequence). V lost 4 bases to trimming and J lost 7 bases, with 8 bases between them. CDR3 nucleotide sequence: TGTGCCAGCAGCCACCTAAATGAAGCTTTCTTT. This gives the protein CASSHLNEAFF.

The chain employs TRBV7-3 and TRBJ2-2, with 10 positions matching TRBD2. J was trimmed by 4 bases and V by 3 bases; bases with no gene match: 5. Germline V gene sequence: CDR1 SGHTA, CDR2 FQGTGA. The CDR3 is 16 amino acids. CDR3 sequence reads: CASSFLAGDSTGELFF. The CDR3 DNA follows: TGTGCCAGCAGCTTCCTAGCGGGAGATAGCACCGGGGAGCTGTTTTTT.

The V and J genes are TRBV9 and TRBJ2-3, with a weak D call TRBD2 (6 bases). The CDR3 length is 16 residues. Germline V gives CDR1 SGDLS, CDR2 YYNGEE. Deletions cut 1 base from V and 4 bases from J, with 16 bases between. In nucleotides, the CDR3 is TGTGCCAGCAGCGTAACCCCTCGCGGGGTCGCAGATACGCAGTATTTT. Translation: CASSVTPRGVADTQYF.

V gene TRBV25-1 combines with J gene TRBJ1-6; 9 nucleotides match TRBD1. The junction had 4 bases not matched to a gene; V was cut back by 6 bases and J by 7 bases. Per the germline V gene, CDR1 is MGHDK and CDR2 is SYGVNS. CDR3 size: 14 residues. The CDR3 protein is CASRTGTGNSPLHF. CDR3 nucleotide sequence: TGTGCCAGCAGGACCGGGACAGGGAATTCACCCCTCCACTTT.

Concerning this clone itself: One junction end does not reproduce the germline sequence, and a read error may be involved. The chain combines TRBV7-8 with TRBJ1-1; D ambiguous. The germline V gene encodes CDR1 SGHVS and CDR2 FQNEAQ. The CDR3 sequence is 12 residues long. The CDR3, as DNA: TGTGCCAGCAGCTTTATTCACACGGAAGCTTTCTTT. This gives the protein CASSFIHTEAFF.

CDR3 in DNA: TGTGCCTGGGGACCGGGACCCACCTACGAGCAGTACGTC. This encodes CAWGPGPTYEQYV. The rearrangement joins TRBV30 to TRBJ2-7; D may match TRBD1 or TRBD2 (5 bases each). This CDR3 comprises 13 residues. V was cut by 5 bases and J by 2 bases, with 13 bases left in between. Germline V gene data show CDR1 as GTSNPN and CDR2 as SVGIG (reference sequence).